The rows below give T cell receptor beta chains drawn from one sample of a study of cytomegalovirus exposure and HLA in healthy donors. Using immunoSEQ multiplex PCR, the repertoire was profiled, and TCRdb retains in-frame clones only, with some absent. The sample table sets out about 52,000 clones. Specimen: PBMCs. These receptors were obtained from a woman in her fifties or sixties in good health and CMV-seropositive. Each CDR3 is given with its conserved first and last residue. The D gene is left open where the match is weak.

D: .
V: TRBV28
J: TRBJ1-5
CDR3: CASTPGVGVSGQPQHF
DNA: TGTGCCAGCACCCCGGGTGTAGGGGTGTCCGGTCAGCCCCAGCATTTT

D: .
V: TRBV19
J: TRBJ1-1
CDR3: CASSTNGGMNTEAFF
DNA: TGTGCCAGTAGTACCAACGGCGGGATGAACACTGAAGCTTTCTTT

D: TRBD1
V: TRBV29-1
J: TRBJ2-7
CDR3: CSVVPGTATYEQYF
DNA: TGCAGCGTTGTCCCCGGGACAGCAACATACGAGCAGTACTTC

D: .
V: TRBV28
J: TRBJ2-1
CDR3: CASSLRGPGSGEQFF
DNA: TGTGCCAGCAGTTTAAGGGGTCCCGGGAGCGGTGAGCAGTTCTTC

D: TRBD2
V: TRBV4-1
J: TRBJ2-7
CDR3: CASSHPAAGGEQYF
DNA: TGCGCCAGCAGCCATCCTGCAGCGGGAGGGGAGCAGTACTTC

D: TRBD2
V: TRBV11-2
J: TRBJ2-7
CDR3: CASSGGLAASYEQYF
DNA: TGTGCCAGCAGCGGCGGACTAGCGGCTTCCTACGAGCAGTACTTC

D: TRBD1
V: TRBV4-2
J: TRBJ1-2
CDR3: CASSPWDRGRGYGYTF
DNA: TGTGCCAGCAGCCCCTGGGACAGGGGGCGCGGCTATGGCTACACCTTC

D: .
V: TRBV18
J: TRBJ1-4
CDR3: CASSPRDGNEKLFF
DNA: TGTGCCAGCTCTCCGCGGGACGGCAATGAAAAACTGTTTTTT

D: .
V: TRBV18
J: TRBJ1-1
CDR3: CASSWGVMNTEAFF
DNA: TGTGCCAGCTCATGGGGAGTCATGAACACTGAAGCTTTCTTT

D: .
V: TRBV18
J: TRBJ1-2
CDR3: CASSLRQAEGCGYTF
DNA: TGTGCCAGCTCACTTCGACAGGCGGAAGGGTGTGGCTACACCTTC

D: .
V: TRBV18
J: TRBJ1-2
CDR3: CASSPPFMSYGYTF
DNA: TGTGCCAGCTCACCACCATTTATGAGCTATGGCTACACCTTC

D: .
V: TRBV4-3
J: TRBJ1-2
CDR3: CASSPTGNYGYTF
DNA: TGCGCCAGCAGCCCGACGGGGAACTATGGCTACACCTTC

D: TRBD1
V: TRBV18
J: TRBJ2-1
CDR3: CASSGTGDDNEQFF
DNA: TGTGCCAGCTCAGGGACAGGGGACGACAATGAGCAGTTCTTC

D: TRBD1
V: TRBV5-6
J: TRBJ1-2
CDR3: CASSFRDRAHGYTF
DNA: TGTGCCAGCAGCTTCCGGGACAGGGCACATGGCTACACCTTC

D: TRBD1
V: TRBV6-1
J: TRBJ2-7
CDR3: CASSGQGRGISYEQYF
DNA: TGTGCCAGCAGTGGACAGGGGAGAGGTATATCCTACGAGCAGTACTTC

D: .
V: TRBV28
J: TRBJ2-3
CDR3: CASKAAGTDTQYF
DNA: TGTGCCAGCAAGGCCGCCGGGACAGATACGCAGTATTTT

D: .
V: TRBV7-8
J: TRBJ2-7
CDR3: CASSLEDGGFYEQYF
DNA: TGTGCCAGCAGCTTAGAGGACGGGGGTTTTTACGAGCAGTACTTC

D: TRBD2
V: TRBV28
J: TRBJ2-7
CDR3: CASSPDRSRSGRPAREQYF
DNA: TGTGCCAGCAGCCCCGACAGGTCTCGTAGCGGGAGGCCAGCTAGGGAGCAGTACTTC

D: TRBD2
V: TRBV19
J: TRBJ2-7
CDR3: CATASGTSGYEQYF
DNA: TGTGCCACTGCCTCCGGGACTAGCGGATACGAGCAGTACTTC

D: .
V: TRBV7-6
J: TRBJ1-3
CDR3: CASSLRLGVSGNTIYF
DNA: TGTGCCAGCAGCTTACGTTTGGGAGTATCTGGAAACACCATATATTTT

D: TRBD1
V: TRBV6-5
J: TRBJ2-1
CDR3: CASSQGQGSYNEQFF
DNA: TGTGCCAGCAGTCAGGGACAGGGTTCCTACAATGAGCAGTTCTTC

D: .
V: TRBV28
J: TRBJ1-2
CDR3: CASSFGGLVYGYTF
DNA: TGTGCCAGCAGTTTTGGGGGCCTGGTCTACGGCTACACCTTC

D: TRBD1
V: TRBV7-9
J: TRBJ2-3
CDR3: CASSAQWTGSSDTQYF
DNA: TGTGCCAGCAGCGCCCAATGGACAGGGTCCTCCGATACGCAGTATTTT

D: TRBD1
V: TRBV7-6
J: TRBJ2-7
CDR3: CASSSGTGRNEQYF
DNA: TGTGCCAGCAGCTCCGGGACAGGGAGAAACGAGCAGTACTTC

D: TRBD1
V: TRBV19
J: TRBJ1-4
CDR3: CASSTWDRGEKLFF
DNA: TGTGCCAGTAGTACCTGGGACAGGGGAGAAAAACTGTTTTTT

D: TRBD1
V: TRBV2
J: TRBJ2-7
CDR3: CASSDRGLEQYF
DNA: TGTGCCAGCAGTGACAGGGGGCTCGAGCAGTACTTC

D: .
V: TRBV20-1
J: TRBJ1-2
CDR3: CSALSPYGYTF
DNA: TGCAGTGCCCTGAGCCCCTATGGCTACACCTTC

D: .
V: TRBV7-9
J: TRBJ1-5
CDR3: CASSRGGQPQHF
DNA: TGTGCCAGCAGCCGGGGAGGTCAGCCCCAGCATTTT

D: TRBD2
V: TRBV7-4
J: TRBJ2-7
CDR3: CASSILAGYEQYF
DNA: TGTGCCAGCAGCATTCTAGCGGGATACGAGCAGTACTTC

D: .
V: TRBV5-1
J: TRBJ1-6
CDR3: CASSLAQPNSPLHF
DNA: TGCGCCAGCAGCTTGGCACAGCCTAATTCACCCCTCCACTTT

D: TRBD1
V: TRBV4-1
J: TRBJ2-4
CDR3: CASSRPGQGPKNIQYF
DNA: TGCGCCAGCAGCCGACCGGGACAGGGTCCCAAAAACATTCAGTACTTC

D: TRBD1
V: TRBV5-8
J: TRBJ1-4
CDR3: CASSRDRGEKLFF
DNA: TGTGCCAGCAGCCGGGACAGGGGGGAAAAACTGTTTTTT

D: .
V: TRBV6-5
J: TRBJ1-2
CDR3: CASSYQTGGYTF
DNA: TGTGCCAGCAGTTACCAGACCGGGGGCTACACCTTC

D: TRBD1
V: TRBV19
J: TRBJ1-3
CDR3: CASSVYRDSSGNTIYF
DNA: TGTGCCAGTAGTGTGTACCGGGACAGCTCTGGAAACACCATATATTTT

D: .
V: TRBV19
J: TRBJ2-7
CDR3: CATSRASTYEQYF
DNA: TGTGCCACCTCACGGGCTAGCACCTACGAGCAGTACTTC

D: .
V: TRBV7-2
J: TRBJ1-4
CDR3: CASSSQGSGEKLFF
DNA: TGTGCCAGCAGCTCTCAGGGCTCAGGGGAAAAACTGTTTTTT

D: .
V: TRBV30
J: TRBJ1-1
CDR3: CAWSVRGNTEAFF
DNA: TGTGCCTGGAGTGTAAGGGGAAACACTGAAGCTTTCTTT

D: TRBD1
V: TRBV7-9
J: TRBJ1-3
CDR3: CASSLGTGDGNTIYF
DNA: TGTGCCAGCAGCTTAGGCACAGGGGACGGAAACACCATATATTTT

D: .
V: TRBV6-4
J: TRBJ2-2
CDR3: CASSDDQLEAGELFF
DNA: TGTGCCAGCAGTGACGACCAGCTAGAGGCCGGGGAGCTGTTTTTT

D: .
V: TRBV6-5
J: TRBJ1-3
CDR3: CASVGEANTIYF
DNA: TGTGCCAGCGTCGGAGAGGCCAACACCATATATTTT

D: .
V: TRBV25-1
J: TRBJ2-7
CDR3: CASSEAGTYEQYF
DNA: TGTGCCAGCAGTGAGGCAGGGACCTACGAGCAGTACTTC

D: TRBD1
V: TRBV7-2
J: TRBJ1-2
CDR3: CASSLDRGNYGYTF
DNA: TGTGCCAGCAGCTTAGACAGGGGGAACTATGGCTACACCTTC

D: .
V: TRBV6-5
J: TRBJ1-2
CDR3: CASSSLGGAYGYTF
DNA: TGTGCCAGCAGTTCCCTCGGGGGGGCCTATGGCTACACCTTC

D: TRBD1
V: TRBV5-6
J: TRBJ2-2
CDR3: CASSPWTGGNTGELFF
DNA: TGTGCCAGCAGCCCTTGGACAGGGGGCAACACCGGGGAGCTGTTTTTT

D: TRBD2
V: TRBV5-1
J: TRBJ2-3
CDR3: CASSSGTSGSTDTQYF
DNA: TGCGCCAGCAGCTCCGGGACTAGCGGGAGCACAGATACGCAGTATTTT

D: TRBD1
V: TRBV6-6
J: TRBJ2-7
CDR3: CASSLSQGWEQYF
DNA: TGTGCCAGCAGTTTATCACAGGGGTGGGAGCAGTACTTC

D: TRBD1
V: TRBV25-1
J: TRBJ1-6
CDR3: CASSAHRGGGSPLHF
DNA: TGTGCCAGCAGTGCCCACAGGGGCGGCGGGTCACCCCTCCACTTT

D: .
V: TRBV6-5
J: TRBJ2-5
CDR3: CASSYEVRETQYF
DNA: TGTGCCAGCAGTTACGAGGTGCGGGAGACCCAGTACTTC

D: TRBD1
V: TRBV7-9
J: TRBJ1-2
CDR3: CASSGRDRAYGYTF
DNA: TGTGCCAGCAGCGGACGGGACAGGGCCTATGGCTACACCTTC

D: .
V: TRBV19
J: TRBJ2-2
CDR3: CASSIRAGELFF
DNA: TGTGCCAGTAGCATCAGGGCCGGGGAGCTGTTTTTT

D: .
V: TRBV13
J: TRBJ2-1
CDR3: CASSLYLASYNEQFF
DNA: TGTGCCAGCAGCCTATACCTCGCGAGTTACAATGAGCAGTTCTTC

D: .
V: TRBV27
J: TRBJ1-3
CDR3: CASSRGGRGNTIYF
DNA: TGTGCCAGCAGTCGGGGAGGGAGGGGAAACACCATATATTTT

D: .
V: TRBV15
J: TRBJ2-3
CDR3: CATSGWGGRDTQYF
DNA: TGTGCCACCAGCGGGTGGGGGGGGCGAGATACGCAGTATTTT

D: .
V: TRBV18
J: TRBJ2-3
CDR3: CASSRISGYTDTQYF
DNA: TGTGCCAGCTCACGAATTAGCGGCTACACAGATACGCAGTATTTT

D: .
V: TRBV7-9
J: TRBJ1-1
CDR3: CASSNSIGAFF
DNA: TGTGCCAGCAGCAATAGCATTGGAGCTTTCTTT

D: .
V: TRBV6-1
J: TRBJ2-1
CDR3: CASSVLSYNEQFF
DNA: TGTGCCAGCAGTGTTTTGTCGTATAATGAGCAGTTCTTC

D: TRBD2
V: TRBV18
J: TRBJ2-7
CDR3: CASSPSGAHSYEQYF
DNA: TGTGCCAGCTCGCCGAGCGGGGCACACTCCTACGAGCAGTACTTC